This T cell receptor (beta chain) was documented in a study of shared clonotypes between healthy human individuals. Some 90 million PBMCs served as the genomic DNA source for unsorted samples. Among the unsorted PBMC samples, replicate PCRs used approximately 320 ng DNA, about 30,000 T cell genomes. Scientists sequenced DNA from unsorted PBMC on ten immunoSEQ deep assay plates. Only in-frame clones appear in the TCRdb table, and some are missing; sequencing was by immunoSEQ multiplex PCR. The table has about 470,000 clones, 70% to 80% seen once. Sequenced material: PBMCs. This sequence originates from a woman aged 40-49 years in good health. Some clones in this sample may be carry-over from other donors' samples.

The CDR3 DNA sequence: TGTGCCAGCACCCCGAATAGCGAACAGACCCAGTACTTC. This gives the protein CASTPNSEQTQYF. The chain recombines TRBV2 with TRBJ2-5; a weak D match, TRBD2 (5 bases). The CDR3 sequence is 13 residues long. V was clipped by 7 bases and J by 6 bases, with 15 bases between them. Per germline, CDR1 SNHLY and CDR2 FYNNEI.